A selection of T cell receptor beta chains follows, all from one sample in a study of radiation and T cells in renal cell carcinoma. Assay: immunoSEQ multiplex PCR; the TCRdb copy retains only in-frame clones and omits some. The table has tens of thousands of clones, roughly 84% seen once. The specimen comprised blood, sampled from a patient whose treatment included radiotherapy and nephrectomy. The source of these receptors is a woman in her 70s with renal cell carcinoma. CDR3s include the opening cysteine and the closing phenylalanine or tryptophan. A D gene is named only where the DNA matches it firmly. A clone size is listed for some rows: how often the clone was seen (once, few, many), or a class if it is expanded.

clone_size d_call j_call v_call cdr3_nt cdr3_aa
- TRBD2 TRBJ2-3 TRBV19 TGTGCCAGTAGTATAAGCGGGGGCACAGATACGCAGTATTTT CASSISGGTDTQYF
once TRBD1 TRBJ2-3 TRBV5-1 TGCGCCAGCAGCTTCGGGACAGAGCCATGGGATACGCAGTATTTT CASSFGTEPWDTQYF
- - TRBJ2-3 TRBV5-1 TGCGCCAGCAGCTTTTCCGGGGATAGGACAGATACGCAGTATTTT CASSFSGDRTDTQYF
few - TRBJ2-7 TRBV29-1 TGCAGCGTTGAACTGCATTACGAGCAGTACTTC CSVELHYEQYF
- TRBD1 TRBJ1-6 TRBV18 TGTGCCAGCTCACCGGGTCGCTCAGGGGGTTATAATTCACCCCTCCACTTT CASSPGRSGGYNSPLHF
few TRBD2 TRBJ2-1 TRBV5-1 TGCGCCAGCAGCCCTGGACTAGCGGGAGGGCAAGAGCAGTTCTTC CASSPGLAGGQEQFF
- TRBD1 TRBJ1-1 TRBV9 TGTGCCAGCAGCGTAGCCGGGACAGGGGACACTGAAGCTTTCTTT CASSVAGTGDTEAFF
- - TRBJ2-7 TRBV20-1 TGCAGTGCTAGCGGATTAGGAGAGCAGTACTTC CSASGLGEQYF
- - TRBJ1-3 TRBV14 TGTGCCAGCAGCCAACAAAGGAGACCCCCGAGCACCATATATTTT CASSQQRRPPSTIYF
once TRBD2 TRBJ2-7 TRBV27 TGTGCCAGCAGTCTAGCGGGAGTATCCTACGAGCAGTACTTC CASSLAGVSYEQYF
- TRBD2 TRBJ2-4 TRBV7-9 TGTGCCAGCAGCTTAGATCCTAGCGGGGGGCCCCTAGCCAAAAACATTCAGTACTTC CASSLDPSGGPLAKNIQYF
- - TRBJ2-7 TRBV4-2 TGTGCCAGCAGCCACGAGGGGCGCGAGCAGTACTTC CASSHEGREQYF
- - TRBJ2-3 TRBV27 TGTGCCAGCATGGGTCCGTACACAGATACGCAGTATTTT CASMGPYTDTQYF
- - TRBJ2-1 TRBV5-1 TGCGCCAGCAGCTTGGACACAGGGATGTACAATGAGCAGTTCTTC CASSLDTGMYNEQFF
- - TRBJ2-1 TRBV20-1 TGCAGTACGGGGGAGCAGTTCTTC CSTGEQFF
- - TRBJ2-7 TRBV5-1 TGCGCCAGCAGCCCAGGGGACGGATCCTACGAGCAGTACTTC CASSPGDGSYEQYF